Listed here are 11 T cell receptor beta chains from one sample, sequenced in a study. Using its own MiXCR run on the RT-PCR reads, TCRdb lists one record per CDR3 protein. The sample lists about 680,000 distinct CDR3 sequences, 12% to 15% occurring once. Specimen: memory CD4+ T cells from blood. The receptor source for this set is a female donor in good health, serving as a healthy control.

This clonotype was counted ten times or more. This rearrangement joins TRBV12-3 or TRBV12-4 to TRBJ2-1, with D possibly matching TRBD2 (6 bases). The ends were cut back, 5 bases at V and 6 bases at J, with 17 bases in the middle. This CDR3 is 15 amino acids long. CDR3 nucleotide sequence: TGTGCCAGCAGTCCGATGTGGGAGGTTACCAATGAGCAGTTCTTC. Translation: CASSPMWEVTNEQFF.

This clonotype was detected ten times or more. The chain links TRBV7-2 to TRBJ2-3; TRBD2 matches at 12 bases. Germline V lookup: CDR1 SGHTA, CDR2 FQGNSA. The CDR3 length is 16 residues. V gave up 5 bases and J gave up 2 bases; unmatched junction bases: 5. The CDR3 spells CASSPGTSGLTDTQYF. The CDR3 DNA follows: TGTGCCAGCAGCCCCGGGACTAGCGGGCTCACAGATACGCAGTATTTT. Complete variable domain (other parts from reference TRBV7-2 and TRBJ2-3): GAGVSQSPSNKVTEKGKDVELRCDPISGHTALYWYRQSLGQGLEFLIYFQGNSAPDKSGLPSDRFSAERTGGSVSTLTIQRTQQEDSAVYLCASSPGTSGLTDTQYFGPGTRLTVL.

This clonotype is a singleton in its sample. The chain couples TRBV20-1 to TRBJ1-1; TRBD1 matches 8 bases. V shed 0 bases and J 9 bases; nucleotides not matched to a gene: 12. Germline V gene lookup returns CDR1 DFQATT and CDR2 SNEGSKA (reference sequence). The CDR3 is 15 amino acids. The CDR3 sequence: CSARDRTGTQRKAFF. The CDR3 DNA is TGCAGTGCTAGAGATCGGACAGGGACTCAAAGAAAAGCTTTCTTT.

The chain uses TRBV6-1 and TRBJ1-1, with D perhaps matching TRBD1 (6 bases). V was shortened by 8 bases and J by 0 bases, with 13 bases between the two germline ends. The germline V gene encodes CDR1 MNHNS and CDR2 SASEGT. The CDR3 spans 14 residues. The CDR3 nucleotides are TGTGCCAGCTGGGGGGGCCTTGTGAACACTGAAGCTTTCTTT. It translates to CASWGGLVNTEAFF.

The chain employs TRBV29-1 and TRBJ1-1, with D uncertain. Trimming left V 6 bases short and J 1 base short, with 21 bases between. The CDR3 loop spans 16 amino acids. Germline V gives CDR1 SQVTM, CDR2 ANQGSEA. CDR3 nucleotide sequence: TGCAGCGTCACGACCCATGCACGGGGTTGGAACACTGAAGCTTTCTTT. Translated: CSVTTHARGWNTEAFF.

The chain combines TRBV7-2 with TRBJ1-5, with TRBD1 matching 8 bases. The CDR3 contains 12 residues. The germline V gene has CDR1 SGHTA and CDR2 FQGNSA. Germline trimming cut 5 bases from V and 10 bases from J; bases unmatched to any gene: 4. The DNA for the CDR3 is TGTGCCAGCAGCGAGACAGGGGCTCCCCAGCATTTT. Translation: CASSETGAPQHF. Filled out from reference TRBV7-2 and TRBJ1-5, the complete variable domain reads GAGVSQSPSNKVTEKGKDVELRCDPISGHTALYWYRQSLGQGLEFLIYFQGNSAPDKSGLPSDRFSAERTGGSVSTLTIQRTQQEDSAVYLCASSETGAPQHFGDGTRLSIL.

J is TRBJ2-1 and V is TRBV5-5, with D uncertain. The CDR3 is made up of 15 amino acids. CDR1 and CDR2 from the germline V gene are SGHKS and YYEKEE (reference sequence). Deletions cut 3 bases from V and 8 bases from J, with 18 bases between. CDR3 sequence: CASSSQVILFDEQFF. For the CDR3, the DNA is TGTGCCAGCAGCTCCCAGGTGATCCTGTTTGATGAGCAGTTCTTC.

This clonotype turned up a few times. The rearrangement uses TRBV4-3 and TRBJ1-1; D call uncertain. V lost 3 bases to trimming and J lost 3 bases, with 11 bases between them. CDR1 LGHNA and CDR2 YSLEER come from the germline V gene. The CDR3 is 14 amino acids. The CDR3 spells CASSQRAGDTEAFF. The CDR3 DNA is TGCGCCAGCAGCCAGCGGGCCGGGGACACTGAAGCTTTCTTT.

CDR3 in DNA: TGTGCCAGCAGTCAAGGACTAGCGGGAGATGGGTATGAGCAGTTCTTC. This sequence encodes CASSQGLAGDGYEQFF. The gene calls are TRBV6-2 or TRBV6-3 and TRBJ2-1; 13 bases agree with TRBD2. With 5 bases clipped from V and 8 bases from J, the junction kept 9 bases outside the gene matches. The V gene's germline CDR1 is MNHEY and CDR2 SVGEGT. The CDR3 runs to 16 residues.

This clonotype was recorded at least ten times. The V and J genes are TRBV29-1 and TRBJ1-1; no definite D call. The germline V gene encodes CDR1 SQVTM and CDR2 ANQGSEA. Deletions cut 4 bases from V and 6 bases from J, with 9 bases between. This CDR3 region has 11 residues. The DNA for the CDR3 is TGCAGCGTTGCCGGGAGGCCTGAAGCTTTCTTT. Translating gives CSVAGRPEAFF.

Here the CDR3 DNA reads TGTGCCAGCAGTTTTCATAGCGGGTACAGTAGCGTTACGCAGTATTTT. Residues: CASSFHSGYSSVTQYF. The rearrangement uses TRBV27 and TRBJ2-3; 7 bases are a match to TRBD2. V shed 3 bases, J shed 8 bases, and the junction held 14 bases outside the gene matches. Germline V gene sequence: CDR1 MNHEY, CDR2 SMNVEV (reference sequence). The CDR3 runs 16 residues.